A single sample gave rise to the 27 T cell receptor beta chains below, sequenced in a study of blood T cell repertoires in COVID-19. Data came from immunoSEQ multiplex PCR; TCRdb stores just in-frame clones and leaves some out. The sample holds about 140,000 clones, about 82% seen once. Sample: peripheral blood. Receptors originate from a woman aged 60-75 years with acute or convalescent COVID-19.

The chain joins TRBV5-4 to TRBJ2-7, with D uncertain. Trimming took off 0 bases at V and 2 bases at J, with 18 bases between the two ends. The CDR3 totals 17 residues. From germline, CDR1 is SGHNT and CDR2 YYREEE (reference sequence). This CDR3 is CASSLGGPSTPAYEQYF. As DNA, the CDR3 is TGTGCCAGCAGCTTGGGTGGTCCAAGTACCCCAGCCTACGAGCAGTACTTC.

The CDR3 sequence is CASSVNSGGPDTQYF. In DNA form, the CDR3 reads TGTGCCAGCAGCGTAAATAGCGGGGGCCCAGATACGCAGTATTTT. The genes are TRBV9 and TRBJ2-3; 9 nucleotides line up with TRBD2. V was clipped by 1 base and J by 4 bases; unmatched bases: 4. CDR1 and CDR2 (germline): SGDLS, YYNGEE. This CDR3 comprises 15 residues. Complete variable domain (other parts from reference TRBV9 and TRBJ2-3): DSGVTQTPKHLITATGQRVTLRCSPRSGDLSVYWYQQSLDQGLQFLIQYYNGEERAKGNILERFSAQQFPDLHSELNLSSLELGDSALYFCASSVNSGGPDTQYFGPGTRLTVL.

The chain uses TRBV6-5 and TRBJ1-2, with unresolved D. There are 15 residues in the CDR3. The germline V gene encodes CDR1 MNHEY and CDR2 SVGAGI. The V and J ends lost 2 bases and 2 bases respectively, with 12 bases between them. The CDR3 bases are TGTGCCAGCAGTTACACAGCGGGGAGCAACTATGGCTACACCTTC. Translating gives CASSYTAGSNYGYTF.

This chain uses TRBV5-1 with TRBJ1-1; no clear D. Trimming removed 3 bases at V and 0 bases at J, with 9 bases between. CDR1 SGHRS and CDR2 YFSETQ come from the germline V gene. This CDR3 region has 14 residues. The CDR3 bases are TGCGCCAGCAGCTCAAATACTATGAACACTGAAGCTTTCTTT. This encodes CASSSNTMNTEAFF.

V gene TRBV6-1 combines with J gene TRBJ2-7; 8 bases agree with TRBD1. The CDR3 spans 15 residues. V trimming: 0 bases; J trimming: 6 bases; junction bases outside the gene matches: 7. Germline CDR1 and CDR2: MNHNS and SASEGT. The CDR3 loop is CASSEAWTGPFEQYF. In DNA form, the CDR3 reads TGTGCCAGCAGTGAAGCCTGGACAGGGCCGTTCGAGCAGTACTTC.

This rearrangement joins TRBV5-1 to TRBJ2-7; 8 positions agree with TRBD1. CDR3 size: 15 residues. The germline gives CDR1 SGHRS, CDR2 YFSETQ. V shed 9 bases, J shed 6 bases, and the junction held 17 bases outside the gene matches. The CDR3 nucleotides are TGCGCCACCACGACCTCAGGACAGGGCTTTTCCGAGCAGTACTTC. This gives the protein CATTTSGQGFSEQYF. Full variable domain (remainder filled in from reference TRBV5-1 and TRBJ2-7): KAGVTQTPRYLIKTRGQQVTLSCSPISGHRSVSWYQQTPGQGLQFLFEYFSETQRNKGNFPGRFSGRQFSNSRSEMNVSTLELGDSALYLCATTTSGQGFSEQYFGPGTRLTVT.

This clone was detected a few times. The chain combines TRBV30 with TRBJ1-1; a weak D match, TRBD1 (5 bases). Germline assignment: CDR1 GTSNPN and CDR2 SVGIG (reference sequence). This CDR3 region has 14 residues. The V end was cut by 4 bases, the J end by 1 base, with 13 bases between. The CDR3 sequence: CAWTEGRGNTEAFF. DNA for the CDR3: TGTGCCTGGACCGAAGGAAGGGGGAACACTGAAGCTTTCTTT.

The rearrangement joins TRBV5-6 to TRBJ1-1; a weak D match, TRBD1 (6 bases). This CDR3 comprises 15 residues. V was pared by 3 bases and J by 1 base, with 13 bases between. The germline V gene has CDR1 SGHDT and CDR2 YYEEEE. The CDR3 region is CASSSIDRRNTEAFF. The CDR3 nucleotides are TGTGCCAGCAGCTCCATCGACAGGCGGAACACTGAAGCTTTCTTT.

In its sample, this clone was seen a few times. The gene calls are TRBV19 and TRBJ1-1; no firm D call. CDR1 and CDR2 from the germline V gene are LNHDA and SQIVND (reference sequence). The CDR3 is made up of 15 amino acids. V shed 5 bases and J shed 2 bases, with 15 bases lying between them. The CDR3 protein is CASSAYGELNTEAFF. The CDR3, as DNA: TGTGCCAGTAGTGCCTACGGGGAATTAAACACTGAAGCTTTCTTT. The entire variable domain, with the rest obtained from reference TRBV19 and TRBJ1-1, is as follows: DGGITQSPKYLFRKEGQNVTLSCEQNLNHDAMYWYRQDPGQGLRLIYYSQIVNDFQKGDIAEGYSVSREKKESFPLTVTSAQKNPTAFYLCASSAYGELNTEAFFGQGTRLTVV.

CDR3 loop: CASSQEGRRGETQYF. The CDR3 DNA is TGTGCCAGCAGCCAAGAGGGCCGGAGAGGGGAGACCCAGTACTTC. The V call is TRBV14, the J call TRBJ2-5; weak D call: TRBD2 (5 bases). In germline, CDR1 is SGHDN, CDR2 FVKESK. This CDR3 spans 15 amino acids. V was clipped by 0 bases and J by 5 bases, with 13 bases between them.

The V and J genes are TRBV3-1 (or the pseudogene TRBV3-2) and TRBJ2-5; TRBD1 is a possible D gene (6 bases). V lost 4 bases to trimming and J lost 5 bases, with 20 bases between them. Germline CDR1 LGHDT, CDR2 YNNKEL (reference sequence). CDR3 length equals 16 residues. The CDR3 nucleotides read TGTGCCAGCAGCCTTCTAGGATGGGGCCAGGGGGAGACCCAGTACTTC. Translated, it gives CASSLLGWGQGETQYF.

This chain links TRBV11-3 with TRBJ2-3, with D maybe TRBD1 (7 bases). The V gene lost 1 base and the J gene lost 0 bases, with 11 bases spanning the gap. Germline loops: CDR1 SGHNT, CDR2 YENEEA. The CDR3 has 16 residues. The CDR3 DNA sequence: TGTGCCAGCAGCTTAGTGGAGGGGGCTAGCACAGATACGCAGTATTTT. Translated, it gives CASSLVEGASTDTQYF.

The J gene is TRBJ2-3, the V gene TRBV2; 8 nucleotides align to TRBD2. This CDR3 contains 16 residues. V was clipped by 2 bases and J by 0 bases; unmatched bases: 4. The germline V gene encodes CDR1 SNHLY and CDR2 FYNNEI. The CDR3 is CASSERRGGSTDTQYF. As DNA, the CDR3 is TGTGCCAGCAGTGAACGACGGGGGGGAAGCACAGATACGCAGTATTTT.

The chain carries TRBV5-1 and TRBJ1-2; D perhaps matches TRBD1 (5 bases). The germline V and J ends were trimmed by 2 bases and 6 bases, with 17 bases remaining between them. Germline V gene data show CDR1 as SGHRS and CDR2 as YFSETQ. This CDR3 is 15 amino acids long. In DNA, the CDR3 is TGCGCCAGCAGCTTCCTGGGCCAGGGTGGACATGGCTACACCTTC. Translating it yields CASSFLGQGGHGYTF.

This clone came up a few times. CDR3 in DNA: TGTGCCAGCAGCTGGAACCTAGGGGACACTGAAGCTTTCTTT. Protein sequence: CASSWNLGDTEAFF. The chain couples TRBV11-3 to TRBJ1-1; a weak D match, TRBD1 (5 bases). Germline CDR1 is SGHNT and CDR2 is YENEEA. V lost 4 bases and J lost 3, with 12 bases in between. The CDR3 is 14 amino acids.

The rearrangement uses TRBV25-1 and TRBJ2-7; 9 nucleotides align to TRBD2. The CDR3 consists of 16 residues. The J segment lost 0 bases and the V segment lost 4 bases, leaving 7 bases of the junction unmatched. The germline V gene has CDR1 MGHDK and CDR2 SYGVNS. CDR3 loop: CASSARLAAFSYEQYF. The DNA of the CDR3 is TGTGCCAGCAGTGCCCGACTAGCGGCCTTCTCCTACGAGCAGTACTTC.

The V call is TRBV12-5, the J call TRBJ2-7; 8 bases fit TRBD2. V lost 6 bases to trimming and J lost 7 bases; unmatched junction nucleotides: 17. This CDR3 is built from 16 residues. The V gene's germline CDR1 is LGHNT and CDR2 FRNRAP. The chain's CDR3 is CASGWYIRGGSREQYF. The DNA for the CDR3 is TGTGCTAGTGGATGGTATATTCGGGGGGGCTCGAGGGAGCAGTACTTC.

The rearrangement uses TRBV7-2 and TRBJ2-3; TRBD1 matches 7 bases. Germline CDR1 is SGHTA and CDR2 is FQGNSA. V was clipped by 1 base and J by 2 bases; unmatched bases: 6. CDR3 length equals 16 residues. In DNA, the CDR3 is TGTGCCAGCAGCTTAGTGGGCGAGGGGGCCACAGATACGCAGTATTTT. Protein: CASSLVGEGATDTQYF.

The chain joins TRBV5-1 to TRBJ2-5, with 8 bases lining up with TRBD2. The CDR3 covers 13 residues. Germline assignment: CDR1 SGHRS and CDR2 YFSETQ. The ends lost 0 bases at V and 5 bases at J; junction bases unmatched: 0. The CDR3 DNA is TGCGCCAGCAGCTTGGGACTAGCGGAGACCCAGTACTTC. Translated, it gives CASSLGLAETQYF.

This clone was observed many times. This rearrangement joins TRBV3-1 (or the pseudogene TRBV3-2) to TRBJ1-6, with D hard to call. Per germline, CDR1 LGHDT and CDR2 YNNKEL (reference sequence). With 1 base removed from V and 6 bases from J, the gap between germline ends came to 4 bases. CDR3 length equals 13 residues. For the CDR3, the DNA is TGTGCCAGCAGCCAAGTCGTTAATTCACCCCTCCACTTT. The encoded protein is CASSQVVNSPLHF.

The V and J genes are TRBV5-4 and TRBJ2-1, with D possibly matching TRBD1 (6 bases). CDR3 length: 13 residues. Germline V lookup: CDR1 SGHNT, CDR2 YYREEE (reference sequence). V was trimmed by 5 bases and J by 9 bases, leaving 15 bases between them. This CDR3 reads CASRIGGRGEQFF. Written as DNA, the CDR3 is TGTGCCAGCAGAATAGGGGGAAGGGGTGAGCAGTTCTTC.

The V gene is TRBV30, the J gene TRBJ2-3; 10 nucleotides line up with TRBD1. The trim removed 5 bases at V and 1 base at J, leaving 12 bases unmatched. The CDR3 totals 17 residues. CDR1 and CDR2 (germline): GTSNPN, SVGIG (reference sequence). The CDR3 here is CAWRTTRQGAGTDTQYF. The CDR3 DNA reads TGTGCCTGGCGAACGACCCGACAGGGGGCAGGCACAGATACGCAGTATTTT.

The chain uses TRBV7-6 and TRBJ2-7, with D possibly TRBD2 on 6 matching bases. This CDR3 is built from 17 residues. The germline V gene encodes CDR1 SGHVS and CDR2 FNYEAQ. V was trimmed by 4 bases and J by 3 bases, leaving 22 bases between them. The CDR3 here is CASSSPRAGGGGYEQYF. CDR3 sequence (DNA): TGTGCCAGCAGCTCACCCCGGGCCGGGGGAGGAGGCTACGAGCAGTACTTC.

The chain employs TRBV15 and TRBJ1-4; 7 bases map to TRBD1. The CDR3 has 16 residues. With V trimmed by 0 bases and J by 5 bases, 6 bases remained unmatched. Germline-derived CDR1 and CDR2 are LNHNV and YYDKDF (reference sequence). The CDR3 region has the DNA TGTGCCACCAGCAGAGATTGGTCACAGGGGAATGAAAAACTGTTTTTT. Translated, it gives CATSRDWSQGNEKLFF. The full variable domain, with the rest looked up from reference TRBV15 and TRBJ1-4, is DAMVIQNPRYQVTQFGKPVTLSCSQTLNHNVMYWYQQKSSQAPKLLFHYYDKDFNNEADTPDNFQSRRPNTSFCFLDIRSPGLGDTAMYLCATSRDWSQGNEKLFFGSGTQLSVL.

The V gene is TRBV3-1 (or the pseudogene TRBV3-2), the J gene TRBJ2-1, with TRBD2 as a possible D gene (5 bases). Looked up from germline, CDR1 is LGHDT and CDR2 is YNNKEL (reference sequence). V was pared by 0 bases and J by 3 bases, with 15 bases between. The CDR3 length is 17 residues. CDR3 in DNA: TGTGCCAGCAGCCAAGAAGGGCTAGCCACTTACTACAATGAGCAGTTCTTC. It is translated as CASSQEGLATYYNEQFF.

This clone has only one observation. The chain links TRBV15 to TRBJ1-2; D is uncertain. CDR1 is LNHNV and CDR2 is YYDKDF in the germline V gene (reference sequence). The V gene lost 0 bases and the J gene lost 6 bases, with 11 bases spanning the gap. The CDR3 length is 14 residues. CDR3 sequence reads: CATSRDLTYNGYTF. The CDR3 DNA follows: TGTGCCACCAGCAGAGATTTGACTTACAATGGCTACACCTTC.

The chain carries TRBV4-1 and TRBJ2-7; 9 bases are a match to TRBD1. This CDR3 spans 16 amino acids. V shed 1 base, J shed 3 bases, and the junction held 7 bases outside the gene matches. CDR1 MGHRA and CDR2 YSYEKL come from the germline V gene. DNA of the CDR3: TGCGCCAGCAGCCAAGGGGACAGGGTGGTTGGCTACGAGCAGTACTTC. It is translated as CASSQGDRVVGYEQYF.